This record covers a single T cell receptor beta chain. What it binds is unknown. The source of the sample is a study of CD8 T cells in ankylosing spondylitis. By quantitative 5'-RACE with molecular barcodes, the TCR beta libraries were made. TCRdb passed the 5' RACE reads through MiXCR, listing each CDR3 protein once. This sample carries 150,000 to 200,000 distinct CDR3 sequences, over 10% of them seen once, and the ten largest clones take 9.5% to 12%. This CDR3 spans 17 amino acids. Per the germline V gene, CDR1 is MGHRA and CDR2 is YSYEKL. Trimming cost V 1 base and J 0 bases; bases outside gene matches: 8. Overall study findings and caveats: Made up of 7 to 9 highly homologous variants, a TCR beta motif appeared characteristic of ankylosing spondylitis blood.

This receptor was identified in a female donor with ankylosing spondylitis or in good health (not recorded which). J is TRBJ1-2 and V is TRBV4-1; TRBD1 aligns across 7 bases. The sample taken for sequencing was blood, either unsorted or a sorted T cell fraction (not recorded which). CDR3 residues: CASSQVTGQKTNYGYTF. Written as DNA, the CDR3 is TGCGCCAGCAGCCAAGTAACGGGACAGAAAACTAACTATGGCTACACCTTC.